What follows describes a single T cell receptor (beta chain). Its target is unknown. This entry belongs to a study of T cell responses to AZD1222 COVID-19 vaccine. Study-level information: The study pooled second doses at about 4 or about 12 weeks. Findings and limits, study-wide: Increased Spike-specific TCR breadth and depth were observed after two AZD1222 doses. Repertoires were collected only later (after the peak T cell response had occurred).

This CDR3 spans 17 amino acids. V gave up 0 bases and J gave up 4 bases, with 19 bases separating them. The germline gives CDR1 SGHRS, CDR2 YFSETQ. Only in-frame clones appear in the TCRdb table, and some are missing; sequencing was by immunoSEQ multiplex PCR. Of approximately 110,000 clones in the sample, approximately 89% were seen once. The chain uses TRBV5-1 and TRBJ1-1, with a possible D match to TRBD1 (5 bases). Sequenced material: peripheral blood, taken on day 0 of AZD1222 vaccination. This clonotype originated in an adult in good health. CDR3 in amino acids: CASSLATDRAGGTEAFF. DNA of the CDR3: TGCGCCAGCAGCTTGGCCACGGACCGAGCGGGGGGCACTGAAGCTTTCTTT.